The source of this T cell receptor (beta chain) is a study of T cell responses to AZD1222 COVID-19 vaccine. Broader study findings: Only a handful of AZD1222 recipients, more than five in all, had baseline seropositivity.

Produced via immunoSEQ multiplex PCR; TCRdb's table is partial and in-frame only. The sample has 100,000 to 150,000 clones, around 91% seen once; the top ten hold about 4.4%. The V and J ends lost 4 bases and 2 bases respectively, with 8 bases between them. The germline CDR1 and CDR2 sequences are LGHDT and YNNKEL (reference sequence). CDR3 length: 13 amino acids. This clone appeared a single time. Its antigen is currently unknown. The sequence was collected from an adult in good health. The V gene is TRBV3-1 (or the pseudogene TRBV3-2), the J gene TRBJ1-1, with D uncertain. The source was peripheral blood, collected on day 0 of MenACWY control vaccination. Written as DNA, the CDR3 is TGTGCCAGCAGCCCTTCTCTTAACACTGAAGCTTTCTTT. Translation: CASSPSLNTEAFF.